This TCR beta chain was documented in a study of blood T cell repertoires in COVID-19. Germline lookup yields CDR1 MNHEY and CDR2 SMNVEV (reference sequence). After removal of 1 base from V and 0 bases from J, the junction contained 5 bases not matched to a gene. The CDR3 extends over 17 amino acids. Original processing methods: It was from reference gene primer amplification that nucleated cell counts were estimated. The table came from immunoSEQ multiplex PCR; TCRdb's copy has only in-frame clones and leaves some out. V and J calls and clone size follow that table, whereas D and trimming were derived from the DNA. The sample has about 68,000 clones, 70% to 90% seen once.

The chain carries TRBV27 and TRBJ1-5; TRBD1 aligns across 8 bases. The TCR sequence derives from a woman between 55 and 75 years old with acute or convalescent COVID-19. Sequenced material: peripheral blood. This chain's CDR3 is CASSLLGQVNSNQPQHF. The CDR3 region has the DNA TGTGCCAGCAGTTTATTGGGACAGGTGAATAGCAATCAGCCCCAGCATTTT.